Given below is one T cell receptor (beta chain) in context. V gave up 3 bases and J gave up 0 bases, with 21 bases separating them. This CDR3 region has 19 residues. Germline V gene sequence: CDR1 SNHLY, CDR2 FYNNEI. This sample was included in a study of T cell changes during pregnancy in multiple sclerosis. The protocol was immunoSEQ multiplex PCR, while the TCRdb copy is restricted to in-frame clones and leaves out a portion. The sample includes 65,000 to 90,000 clones, 85% to 95% of them seen just once. Sequencing was performed on peripheral blood, taken before pregnancy. This chain uses TRBV2 with TRBJ1-5, with D possibly TRBD1 on 5 matching bases. This receptor was identified in a female donor with multiple sclerosis, enrolled in a pregnancy study. The CDR3 region is CASSDDGGFRGLSNQPQHF. The CDR3 DNA follows: TGTGCCAGCAGTGACGATGGGGGGTTCCGAGGTCTTAGCAATCAGCCCCAGCATTTT.